These 16 T cell receptor beta chains came from one sample sequenced in a study of TIL therapy for anti-PD-1-resistant metastatic lung cancer. Sequencing used immunoSEQ v3. Clones were sequenced by immunoSEQ multiplex PCR, and TCRdb holds only the in-frame ones, with some missing. Seen here are some 60,000 clones, 55% to 75% observed once, and the top ten hold roughly 6.6%. Documented time point: pre-treatment sample, taken before nivolumab and TIL therapy. The specimen comprised blood, sampled at baseline. These receptor sequences come from a person between 25 and 80 years old with non-small cell lung cancer.

The rearrangement joins TRBV6-6 to TRBJ2-2; 7 bases agree with TRBD1. CDR3 length: 16 amino acids. The V gene's germline CDR1 is MNHNY and CDR2 SVGAGI (reference sequence). Trimming removed 5 bases from V and 1 base from J; junction bases left unmatched: 7. The CDR3 DNA follows: TGTGCCAGCAGTCTCCCGACAGGGAAGAACACCGGGGAGCTGTTTTTT. Its translation: CASSLPTGKNTGELFF.

The chain joins TRBV6-5 to TRBJ2-2; TRBD1 aligns across 12 bases. CDR3 length equals 15 residues. Per the germline V gene, CDR1 is MNHEY and CDR2 is SVGAGI. V shed 5 bases and J 4 bases; nucleotides not matched to a gene: 2. The chain's CDR3 is CASSRDRGRTGELFF. CDR3 coding DNA: TGTGCCAGCAGTCGGGACAGGGGGCGCACCGGGGAGCTGTTTTTT.

The chain is built from TRBV6-5 and TRBJ2-1, with TRBD1 matching 8 bases. Germline CDR1 is MNHEY and CDR2 is SVGAGI. The length of the CDR3 is 14 residues. With 5 bases clipped from V and 7 bases from J, the junction kept 7 bases outside the gene matches. This CDR3 is CASSRQGKQNEQFF. CDR3 nucleotide sequence: TGTGCCAGCAGTCGACAGGGGAAACAGAATGAGCAGTTCTTC.

The chain carries TRBV7-8 and TRBJ1-5, with D possibly being TRBD1 (5 bases). The ends were cut back, 6 bases at V and 0 bases at J, with 12 bases in the middle. The germline V gene encodes CDR1 SGHVS and CDR2 FQNEAQ. The CDR3 consists of 15 residues. The CDR3 loop is CASSQTQGSNQPQHF. The CDR3 nucleotides read TGTGCCAGCAGTCAAACTCAGGGTAGCAATCAGCCCCAGCATTTT.

This chain joins TRBV5-4 and TRBJ2-2; 14 nucleotides line up with TRBD2. The CDR3 runs to 17 residues. Germline V gives CDR1 SGHNT, CDR2 YYREEE (reference sequence). The V gene end was trimmed by 4 bases and the J gene end by 3 bases; junction bases not matched to a gene: 5. In nucleotides, the CDR3 is TGTGCCAGCAGCACCGGGACTAGCGGGAGAGACACCGGGGAGCTGTTTTTT. Amino acid sequence: CASSTGTSGRDTGELFF.

V is TRBV29-1 and J is TRBJ2-7; D remains ambiguous. The CDR3 contains 14 residues. Germline assignment: CDR1 SQVTM and CDR2 ANQGSEA. V was cut by 0 bases and J by 5 bases, with 14 bases left in between. This chain's CDR3 is CSVEDTGSLNEQYF. CDR3 nucleotide sequence: TGCAGCGTTGAAGATACGGGCAGTTTGAACGAGCAGTACTTC.

The chain employs TRBV7-2 and TRBJ2-7, with 7 bases fitting TRBD1. This CDR3 region has 14 residues. Germline CDR1 and CDR2: SGHTA and FQGNSA. The ends lost 2 bases at V and 2 bases at J; junction bases unmatched: 3. CDR3 sequence: CASSLNRGPYEQYF. The CDR3 nucleotides read TGTGCCAGCAGCTTAAACAGGGGACCCTACGAGCAGTACTTC.

The rearrangement links TRBV27 to TRBJ2-5, with a possible D match to TRBD1 (6 bases). Trimming cost V 3 bases and J 1 base, with 12 bases left between them. The CDR3 is made up of 15 amino acids. CDR1 MNHEY and CDR2 SMNVEV come from the germline V gene (reference sequence). CDR3 protein: CASSFNGDTQETQYF. CDR3 nucleotides: TGTGCCAGCAGTTTTAACGGGGACACCCAAGAGACCCAGTACTTC.

This clone came up once. J is TRBJ2-3 and V is TRBV9; 10 nucleotides match TRBD2. J lost 3 bases, V lost 0 bases, and 10 bases had no gene match. The CDR3 extends over 18 amino acids. In germline, CDR1 is SGDLS, CDR2 YYNGEE. Here the CDR3 reads CASSVGTSGNIRTDTQYF. The DNA of the CDR3 is TGTGCCAGCAGCGTAGGAACTAGCGGGAACATACGAACAGATACGCAGTATTTT.

This sequence joins TRBV5-1 and TRBJ2-5; no definite D call. Per germline, CDR1 SGHRS and CDR2 YFSETQ. V lost 7 bases and J 2 bases, leaving 9 bases between the germline ends. The length of the CDR3 is 12 residues. CDR3 DNA: TGCGCCAGCTCGCAGCCGCAAGAGACCCAGTACTTC. Residues: CASSQPQETQYF. The full variable domain, completed using reference TRBV5-1 and TRBJ2-5, is KAGVTQTPRYLIKTRGQQVTLSCSPISGHRSVSWYQQTPGQGLQFLFEYFSETQRNKGNFPGRFSGRQFSNSRSEMNVSTLELGDSALYLCASSQPQETQYFGPGTRLLVL.

This chain joins TRBV6-4 and TRBJ2-1; 11 bases are a match to TRBD2. This CDR3 has 14 amino acids. Germline CDR1 and CDR2: MRHNA and SNTAGT. Trimming at V came to 3 bases and at J to 9 bases, leaving 4 bases not matched to a gene. The CDR3 sequence is CASSELAGDGEQFF. CDR3 nucleotides: TGTGCCAGCAGTGAACTAGCGGGAGATGGTGAGCAGTTCTTC.

This chain links TRBV5-1 with TRBJ1-4, with D possibly matching TRBD1 (6 bases). Germline-derived CDR1 and CDR2 are SGHRS and YFSETQ. This CDR3 contains 14 residues. V shed 1 base and J shed 8 bases, with 12 bases lying between them. CDR3 DNA: TGCGCCAGCAGCTTGATGGCAGGGGAAGAAAAACTGTTTTTT. This gives the protein CASSLMAGEEKLFF.

V usage is TRBV19 and J usage is TRBJ2-6, with D tentatively TRBD2 (5 bases). The CDR3 is 13 amino acids. V was clipped by 8 bases and J by 1 base, with 6 bases between them. The V gene's germline CDR1 is LNHDA and CDR2 SQIVND (reference sequence). CDR3 in amino acids: CASRGSGANVLTF. The CDR3 nucleotides are TGTGCCAGTCGAGGGTCTGGGGCCAACGTCCTGACTTTC.

This clone was seen just once. The gene calls are TRBV7-8 and TRBJ2-7; no firm D call. CDR3 length: 13 amino acids. Germline CDR1 reads SGHVS; CDR2 reads FQNEAQ. V lost 4 bases and J lost 0, with 7 bases in between. This chain's CDR3 is CASSSQVSYEQYF. In DNA form, the CDR3 reads TGTGCCAGCAGCTCTCAGGTCTCCTACGAGCAGTACTTC.

The chain links TRBV6-6 to TRBJ1-2, with D tentatively TRBD1 (5 bases). The germline V gene has CDR1 MNHNY and CDR2 SVGAGI (reference sequence). The CDR3 extends over 14 amino acids. V was shortened by 2 bases and J by 4 bases, with 11 bases between the two germline ends. The CDR3 loop reads CASSYGGSTYGYTF. In DNA form, the CDR3 reads TGTGCCAGCAGTTACGGGGGGAGCACCTATGGCTACACCTTC.

This clone has a count of ten or more. The chain employs TRBV7-9 and TRBJ1-1, with 7 bases lining up with TRBD1. J lost 0 bases, V lost 7 bases, and 5 bases had no gene match. The germline CDR1 and CDR2 sequences are SEHNR and FQNEAQ (reference sequence). The CDR3 length is 14 residues. CDR3 nucleotide sequence: TGTGCCAGCATCCGGGACAGTATGAACACTGAAGCTTTCTTT. This sequence encodes CASIRDSMNTEAFF.